A selection of T cell receptor beta chains follows, all from one sample in a study of cytomegalovirus exposure and HLA in healthy donors. TCRdb's copy holds only in-frame clones and misses some; the assay was immunoSEQ multiplex PCR. The data contain 150,000 to 200,000 clones, less than 90% of them singletons. Sequenced input: PBMCs. The receptors were gathered from a male donor in good health and CMV-seropositive. Both conserved end residues are part of each CDR3. The D gene is left open where the match is weak. Not every row has a clone size; where given, it reads once, few, many or a size class.

TRBV30	-	TRBJ2-7	-	CAWSVFSSYEQYF	TGTGCCTGGAGTGTCTTTAGCTCCTACGAGCAGTACTTC
TRBV6-5	-	TRBJ1-1	-	CASSYRGGGGTEAFF	TGTGCCAGCAGTTACAGGGGAGGTGGGGGCACTGAAGCTTTCTTT
TRBV5-5	TRBD2	TRBJ2-2	few	CASNRLADTGELFF	TGTGCCAGTAACCGACTAGCAGACACCGGGGAGCTGTTTTTT
TRBV28	TRBD2	TRBJ2-7	few	CASSLGLASSYEQYF	TGTGCCAGCAGTCTCGGACTAGCGTCCTCCTACGAGCAGTACTTC
TRBV7-6	TRBD2	TRBJ2-7	-	CAGSLETSGYHEQYF	TGTGCCGGCAGCTTAGAGACTAGCGGTTACCACGAGCAGTACTTC
TRBV7-9	-	TRBJ1-1	medium-sized	CASSLWRTEAFF	TGTGCCAGCAGCTTATGGAGGACTGAAGCTTTCTTT
TRBV7-8	-	TRBJ2-7	-	CASNPRSSYEQYF	TGTGCCAGCAACCCACGGAGTTCCTACGAGCAGTACTTC
TRBV19	TRBD1	TRBJ2-1	-	CASRKITGTGGVNEQFF	TGTGCCAGTAGAAAGATTACCGGGACAGGGGGTGTCAATGAGCAGTTCTTC
TRBV29-1	-	TRBJ1-3	once	CSGRDSGNTIYF	TGCAGCGGCAGGGACTCTGGAAACACCATATATTTT
TRBV15	TRBD1	TRBJ1-4	few	CATSRYDRDSNEKLFF	TGTGCCACCAGCAGATACGACAGGGACTCTAATGAAAAACTGTTTTTT